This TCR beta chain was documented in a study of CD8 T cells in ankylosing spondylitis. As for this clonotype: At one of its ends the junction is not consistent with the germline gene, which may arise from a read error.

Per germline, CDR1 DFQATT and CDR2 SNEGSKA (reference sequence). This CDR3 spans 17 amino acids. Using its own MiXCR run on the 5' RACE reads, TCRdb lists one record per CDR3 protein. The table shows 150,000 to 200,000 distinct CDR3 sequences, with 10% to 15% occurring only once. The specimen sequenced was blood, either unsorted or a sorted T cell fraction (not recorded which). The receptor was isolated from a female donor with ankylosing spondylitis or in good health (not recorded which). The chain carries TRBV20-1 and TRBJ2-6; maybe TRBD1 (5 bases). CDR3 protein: CSAPDSPEVSGANVPTF. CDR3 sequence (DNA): TGCAGTGCCCCCGATAGCCCCGAGGTCTCTGGGGCCAACGTCCCGACTTTC.